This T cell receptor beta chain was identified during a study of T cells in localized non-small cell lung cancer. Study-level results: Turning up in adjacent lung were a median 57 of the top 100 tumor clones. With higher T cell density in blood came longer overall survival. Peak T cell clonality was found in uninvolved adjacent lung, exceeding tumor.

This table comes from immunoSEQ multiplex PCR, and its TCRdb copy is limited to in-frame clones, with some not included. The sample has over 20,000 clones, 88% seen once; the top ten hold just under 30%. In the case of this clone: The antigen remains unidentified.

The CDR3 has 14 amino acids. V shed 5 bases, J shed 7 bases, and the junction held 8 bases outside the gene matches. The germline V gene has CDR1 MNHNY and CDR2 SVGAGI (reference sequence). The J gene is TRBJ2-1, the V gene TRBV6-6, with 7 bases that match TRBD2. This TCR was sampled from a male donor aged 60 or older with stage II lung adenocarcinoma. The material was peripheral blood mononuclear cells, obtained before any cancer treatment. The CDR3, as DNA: TGTGCCAGCAGTGGGGACTACCTCGGTAATGAGCAGTTCTTC. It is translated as CASSGDYLGNEQFF.